The T cell receptor (beta chain) under discussion was sequenced for a study of CD8+CD57+ T cells in acquired aplastic anemia (dated by TCRdb to 2016 to 2018). For the study in its entirety: A mean of approximately 3 ug of DNA, ranging from about 0.19 to 30 ug, was extracted from sorted CD4+ and CD8+ cells. For healthy donor samples, the average read count was about 10.8 million for CD4+ cells and 11 million to 14 million for CD8+ cells.

To note about this clonotype: No antigen is known for it. Base qualities are not recorded, but no much larger clone differs from it by a single base.

TCR repertoires of sorted CD4+ and CD8+ blood T cells from severe aplastic anemia patients and healthy subjects were deep-sequenced in the study. Ficoll-Paque density gradient centrifugation was used to isolate peripheral blood mononuclear cells. Before DNA extraction, CD4+ and CD8+ T cells were sorted with FACS or magnetic beads. Profiling of TCR beta VDJ combinations and CDR3 sequences used genomic DNA as the template. An Illumina HiSeq 2000 was used for TCR repertoire sequencing. The study's own analysis went as follows. Repertoires were assessed using TRBV/TRBJ rearrangement plots, CDR3 size and DJ length profiles, and Simpson's diversity index. The most abundant DNA sequence in the deep sequencing data was taken as the immunodominant clone. CDR3 amino acid sequences were screened for sharing across subjects and compared with published repertoires and the VDJdb database. The raw public reads went through TCRdb reprocessing: fastp at Q25, MiXCR clone calling, in-frame beta chains kept. All rows with the same CDR3 protein become a single entry with the most common DNA and genes. The V and J calls follow TCRdb's processing rather than the paper's. The table for this sample lists 400,000 to 450,000 distinct CDR3 sequences; under 80% of them were counted only once. In total, the top ten clones hold around 4% of the sample.

Overall results and qualifications from the work: Fewer than 30 CD8+ CDR3 sequences were found in both patients and controls but appeared to be highly expressed in patients and within the immunodominant clones of the patients. Between patients and healthy controls, no significant difference in CD8+ Simpson's diversity was found (P=0.060).

Spanning cysteine to phenylalanine, the CDR3 consists of 13 amino acids. Only the CDR3 portion is preserved as DNA: 39 bases, with reading frame beginning at the first base. Trimming at the junction amounts to 6 bases on V and 9 bases on J, and the germline ends lie 12 bases apart. Sequences SNHLY (CDR1) and FYNNEI (CDR2) are obtained from the germline V gene. This chain is built from TRBV2 and TRBJ2-6; too little of a D gene remains to name it. This clonotype was sampled from a human donor in good health, serving as a control. Sequenced sample: sorted CD4+, CD8+, or CD8+CD57+ T cells (not recorded which) from PBMCs. The CDR3 region has the sequence CASRGPLDNVLTF. The sequenced DNA is TGTGCCAGCAGAGGACCTCTGGACAACGTCCTGACTTTC.